A selection of T cell receptor beta chains follows, all from one sample in a study of blood T cell repertoires in COVID-19. Measured with immunoSEQ multiplex PCR; TCRdb has only the in-frame clones, and not every one. Of 250,000 to 350,000 clones in the sample, 90% were seen once. The sample comprised PBMCs or T cells enriched from blood (not recorded which). Receptors originate from a man between 60 and 75 years old who had recovered from COVID-19. Both conserved end residues are part of each CDR3. A D gene is named only where the DNA matches it firmly. A clone size is listed for some rows: how often the clone was seen (once, few, many), or a class if it is expanded.

J: TRBJ2-2
V: TRBV29-1
D: TRBD2
size: .
CDR3: CSAGLDDTGELFF
DNA: TGCAGCGCCGGACTAGATGACACCGGGGAGCTGTTTTTT

J: TRBJ2-3
V: TRBV13
D: .
size: .
CDR3: CASSLVRDSSTDTQYF
DNA: TGTGCCAGCAGCTTAGTACGGGATTCTAGCACAGATACGCAGTATTTT

J: TRBJ1-6
V: TRBV29-1
D: .
size: .
CDR3: CTRQDRAYSPLHF
DNA: TGCACCAGACAAGACAGAGCGTATTCACCCCTCCACTTT

J: TRBJ1-1
V: TRBV18
D: .
size: .
CDR3: CASSPPMGADTEAFF
DNA: TGTGCCAGCTCACCGCCCATGGGGGCTGACACTGAAGCTTTCTTT

J: TRBJ2-1
V: TRBV7-9
D: .
size: .
CDR3: CASSLAGAYNEQFF
DNA: TGTGCCAGCAGCTTAGCGGGAGCCTACAATGAGCAGTTCTTC

J: TRBJ2-7
V: TRBV6-5
D: TRBD2
size: .
CDR3: CASSYPTGGGFEQYF
DNA: TGTGCCAGCAGTTACCCGACCGGGGGGGGGTTCGAGCAGTACTTC

J: TRBJ1-1
V: TRBV5-1
D: .
size: .
CDR3: CASRLVVNTEAFF
DNA: TGCGCCAGCAGACTGGTGGTGAACACTGAAGCTTTCTTT

J: TRBJ2-7
V: TRBV25-1
D: .
size: .
CDR3: CASSGHHEQYF
DNA: TGTGCCAGCAGTGGACACCACGAGCAGTACTTC

J: TRBJ1-3
V: TRBV9
D: .
size: .
CDR3: CASSVVPGNTIYF
DNA: TGTGCCAGCAGCGTAGTTCCAGGAAACACCATATATTTT

J: TRBJ2-4
V: TRBV5-3
D: TRBD1
size: few
CDR3: CARSPGQEKNIQYF
DNA: TGTGCCAGAAGCCCCGGACAGGAAAAAAACATTCAGTACTTC

J: TRBJ2-2
V: TRBV7-9
D: TRBD2
size: .
CDR3: CASSRLHGGGGKNTGELFF
DNA: TGTGCCAGCAGCCGACTACACGGTGGCGGGGGGAAGAACACCGGGGAGCTGTTTTTT

J: TRBJ2-3
V: TRBV11-2
D: TRBD1
size: .
CDR3: CASSSYRGRGTDTQYF
DNA: TGTGCCAGCAGCTCCTACAGGGGGCGAGGGACAGATACGCAGTATTTT

J: TRBJ1-6
V: TRBV19
D: .
size: .
CDR3: CASSMASYNSPLHF
DNA: TGTGCCAGTAGTATGGCCAGTTATAATTCACCCCTCCACTTT

J: TRBJ1-2
V: TRBV29-1
D: .
size: .
CDR3: CSVEQGSYGYTF
DNA: TGCAGCGTTGAACAAGGGAGCTATGGCTACACCTTC

J: TRBJ1-1
V: TRBV30
D: .
size: .
CDR3: CAWSREYTEAFF
DNA: TGTGCCTGGAGCCGGGAGTACACTGAAGCTTTCTTT

J: TRBJ2-2
V: TRBV6-6
D: TRBD1
size: few
CDR3: CASSRAYPGRGPYRNTGELFF
DNA: TGTGCCAGCAGCCGAGCTTATCCCGGCAGGGGGCCATACCGGAACACCGGGGAGCTGTTTTTT

J: TRBJ2-1
V: TRBV19
D: .
size: .
CDR3: CASSLRGYEQFF
DNA: TGTGCCAGTAGTTTAAGGGGGTATGAGCAGTTCTTC

J: TRBJ1-2
V: TRBV9
D: .
size: .
CDR3: CASSVAPEVLYGYTF
DNA: TGTGCCAGCAGCGTAGCTCCGGAGGTTTTATATGGCTACACCTTC

J: TRBJ1-2
V: TRBV19
D: TRBD1
size: once
CDR3: CASSNHRGGNYGYTF
DNA: TGTGCCAGTAGTAACCACAGGGGAGGAAACTATGGCTACACCTTC

J: TRBJ2-1
V: TRBV20-1
D: TRBD1
size: .
CDR3: CSASPTGEDEQFF
DNA: TGCAGTGCTAGTCCGACAGGGGAGGATGAGCAGTTCTTC

J: TRBJ1-4
V: TRBV5-1
D: .
size: once
CDR3: CASSLVGGKDWEKLFF
DNA: TGCGCCAGCAGCTTGGTCGGGGGGAAGGATTGGGAAAAACTGTTTTTT

J: TRBJ1-2
V: TRBV6-4
D: .
size: few
CDR3: CASSEVRTISNYGYTF
DNA: TGTGCCAGCAGTGAAGTCAGAACCATATCTAACTATGGCTACACCTTC

J: TRBJ1-2
V: TRBV20-1
D: TRBD1
size: .
CDR3: CDRGNYGYTF
DNA: TGCGACAGGGGGAACTATGGCTACACCTTC

J: TRBJ1-3
V: TRBV5-1
D: .
size: .
CDR3: CASSQQEFGASGNTIYF
DNA: TGCGCCAGCAGCCAGCAGGAATTTGGGGCATCTGGAAACACCATATATTTT

J: TRBJ2-1
V: TRBV6-5
D: .
size: .
CDR3: CASSSDFGSRMFF
DNA: TGTGCCAGCAGCTCCGATTTCGGGAGTCGCATGTTCTTC

J: TRBJ1-1
V: TRBV7-2
D: TRBD1
size: .
CDR3: CASSPRTGNTEAFF
DNA: TGTGCCAGCAGCCCTCGGACAGGGAACACTGAAGCTTTCTTT

J: TRBJ2-2
V: TRBV5-6
D: TRBD2
size: few
CDR3: CASSTYKLAGVFNGELFF
DNA: TGTGCCAGCAGCACGTACAAACTAGCGGGAGTATTTAACGGGGAGCTGTTTTTT

J: TRBJ1-3
V: TRBV6-5
D: .
size: few
CDR3: CASRLTDNSGNTIYF
DNA: TGTGCCAGCAGATTAACAGACAACTCTGGAAACACCATATATTTT

J: TRBJ2-3
V: TRBV7-9
D: TRBD2
size: .
CDR3: CASSLNGGATDTQYF
DNA: TGTGCCAGCAGCTTGAACGGGGGGGCCACAGATACGCAGTATTTT

J: TRBJ1-1
V: TRBV2
D: .
size: few
CDR3: CASSVVSNTEAFF
DNA: TGTGCCAGCAGTGTAGTTTCGAACACTGAAGCTTTCTTT

J: TRBJ2-5
V: TRBV6-5
D: .
size: .
CDR3: CASSAQGMGETQYF
DNA: TGTGCCAGCAGCGCTCAGGGAATGGGAGAGACCCAGTACTTC

J: TRBJ2-3
V: TRBV5-1
D: TRBD2
size: many
CDR3: CASSLVMRAGDTDTQYF
DNA: TGCGCCAGCAGCTTGGTTATGCGAGCGGGAGACACAGATACGCAGTATTTT

J: TRBJ1-1
V: TRBV5-1
D: .
size: once
CDR3: CASRQGHSTLDGAFF
DNA: TGCGCCAGCAGACAGGGCCATTCTACATTGGATGGAGCTTTCTTT

J: TRBJ1-4
V: TRBV5-1
D: TRBD1
size: few
CDR3: CASSWTGSTNEKLFF
DNA: TGCGCCAGCAGCTGGACAGGTTCAACTAATGAAAAACTGTTTTTT

J: TRBJ1-5
V: TRBV6-5
D: .
size: once
CDR3: CASSYSKHSNQPQHF
DNA: TGTGCCAGCAGTTACTCGAAACATAGCAATCAGCCCCAGCATTTT

J: TRBJ1-4
V: TRBV12-3/TRBV12-4
D: .
size: once
CDR3: CASRRGGEEKLFF
DNA: TGTGCCAGCCGACGGGGAGGGGAGGAAAAACTGTTTTTT

J: TRBJ2-7
V: TRBV29-1
D: TRBD1
size: once
CDR3: CSVRTGLNYEQYF
DNA: TGCAGCGTCCGGACAGGGTTAAACTACGAGCAGTACTTC

J: TRBJ1-1
V: TRBV7-3
D: .
size: .
CDR3: CASSLIGGEGEAFF
DNA: TGTGCCAGCAGCTTAATAGGGGGAGAGGGTGAAGCTTTCTTT

J: TRBJ1-3
V: TRBV19
D: .
size: .
CDR3: CASNPSTQTGNTIYF
DNA: TGTGCCAGTAACCCTTCGACACAGACTGGAAACACCATATATTTT

J: TRBJ2-1
V: TRBV5-1
D: TRBD2
size: .
CDR3: CASSLGGSTYNEQFF
DNA: TGCGCCAGCAGCTTGGGCGGGAGTACCTACAATGAGCAGTTCTTC

J: TRBJ2-7
V: TRBV2
D: .
size: .
CDR3: CASTPISSYEQYF
DNA: TGTGCCAGCACGCCCATTAGCTCCTACGAGCAGTACTTC

J: TRBJ1-3
V: TRBV7-9
D: .
size: .
CDR3: CASSLDSSGNTIYF
DNA: TGTGCCAGCAGCTTAGATAGCTCTGGAAACACCATATATTTT

J: TRBJ2-5
V: TRBV7-2
D: TRBD2
size: .
CDR3: CASSLAGTSIETQYF
DNA: TGTGCCAGCAGCTTAGCGGGGACTAGCATAGAGACCCAGTACTTC

J: TRBJ1-4
V: TRBV5-1
D: TRBD1
size: .
CDR3: CASSQDRVNEKLFF
DNA: TGCGCCAGCAGCCAGGACAGGGTGAATGAAAAACTGTTTTTT

J: TRBJ1-2
V: TRBV7-3
D: TRBD1
size: .
CDR3: CASSLNRGYGYTF
DNA: TGTGCCAGCAGCTTAAACAGGGGATATGGCTACACCTTC

J: TRBJ1-1
V: TRBV7-9
D: .
size: .
CDR3: CASSLSTLQYTEAFF
DNA: TGTGCCAGCAGCTTATCAACCCTTCAGTACACTGAAGCTTTCTTT

J: TRBJ2-3
V: TRBV18
D: .
size: .
CDR3: CASSLVTDTQYF
DNA: TGTGCCAGCTCACTCGTCACAGATACGCAGTATTTT

J: TRBJ1-2
V: TRBV27
D: .
size: once
CDR3: CASSTIRQAYGYTF
DNA: TGTGCCAGCAGTACCATCCGACAGGCCTATGGCTACACCTTC

J: TRBJ2-1
V: TRBV12-3/TRBV12-4
D: TRBD2
size: .
CDR3: CASRTAGEEQFF
DNA: TGTGCCAGCAGAACGGCGGGGGAGGAGCAGTTCTTC

J: TRBJ2-3
V: TRBV9
D: .
size: few
CDR3: CASSETSLGWLTFTQYF
DNA: TGTGCCAGCAGCGAGACCTCCCTCGGGTGGTTAACCTTTACGCAGTATTTT

J: TRBJ2-1
V: TRBV5-4
D: TRBD1
size: .
CDR3: CASSQGTGDYNEQFF
DNA: TGTGCCAGCAGCCAGGGGACAGGAGATTACAATGAGCAGTTCTTC

J: TRBJ2-1
V: TRBV4-1
D: .
size: once
CDR3: CASSRSITGAYNEQFF
DNA: TGCGCCAGCAGCCGGTCTATAACGGGAGCGTACAATGAGCAGTTCTTC

J: TRBJ1-1
V: TRBV10-2
D: TRBD1
size: .
CDR3: CASNSGQGAVRNTEAFF
DNA: TGCGCCAGCAACTCGGGACAGGGGGCAGTAAGGAACACTGAAGCTTTCTTT

J: TRBJ2-1
V: TRBV5-4
D: TRBD2
size: .
CDR3: CASSLYASGYNEQFF
DNA: TGTGCCAGCAGCTTGTACGCTAGCGGATACAATGAGCAGTTCTTC

J: TRBJ2-5
V: TRBV6-5
D: TRBD1
size: .
CDR3: CASRRDSNQETQYF
DNA: TGTGCCAGCAGGAGGGACAGCAACCAAGAGACCCAGTACTTC